This T cell receptor (beta chain) came from a study of breast tumors, draining lymph nodes, adjacent tissues (dated by TCRdb to about 2016). About the full investigation: Breast cancer patients provided tumor, adjacent nontumor tissue and axillary lymph nodes, and the study compared the TCR beta repertoires across these three sources. In human breast cancer, the study set out to assess how tumor, surrounding tissue and draining lymph node repertoires relate to one another and whether T cells might be exchanged between them. Overall study results and their limits: T-cell repertoire diversity in tumors was found to be lower than in lymph nodes but higher than in nontumor tissue, and preferential V and J gene usage was observed. The study presented the conclusion that tumor T cells originate in lymph nodes as consistent with a hypothesis, not as something directly demonstrated. Tumor and nontumor tissue repertoires were significantly more similar in luminal-like than in basal-like breast cancer. The data were considered consistent with most tumor T cells being derived from the lymph node and subsequently expanding within tumor tissue.

Instrument on record: Illumina HiSeq 2000. TCR beta chain libraries were generated through multiplex PCR amplification. High-throughput sequencing was used to analyze the amplified TCR beta chain products. The raw public reads went through TCRdb reprocessing: fastp at Q25, MiXCR clone calling, in-frame beta chains kept. Under each unique CDR3 protein, matching rows form one entry showing the most common genes and DNA. Recorded for this sample are 50,000 to 75,000 distinct CDR3 sequences; around 60% of them occurred a single time. The ten biggest clones cover roughly 20% of the sample. This clonotype has at least ten counts. The clone's antigen remains unknown. The input lacks base qualities; no much larger clone sits a single base away. This clonotype originated in a female donor with breast cancer. Some clones in this sample may be carry-over from other donors' samples. The sample taken for sequencing was breast tumor tissue.

The CDR3 region reads CASRHRDQPQHF. Here is the DNA: TGTGCCAGCAGACACAGAGACCAGCCCCAGCATTTT. The sequence links TRBV28 to TRBJ1-5; the D gene identity is not certain. V is reduced by 6 bases and J by 7 bases, leaving a spacing of 10 bases between them. The CDR3 goes from the cysteine to the phenylalanine over 12 residues. The entry retains the CDR3 DNA only, 36 bases that are in frame from base 1. CDR1 MDHEN and CDR2 SYDVKM are derived from the germline V gene.